This T cell receptor (beta chain) appears in the sequencing data of a study of T cell responses to AZD1222 COVID-19 vaccine. General study results and limits: In a largely white British group with more females than males, clonal diversity was possibly underestimated. Spike was spanned by vaccine-associated CD4 TCRs, with dominance at 160-218 and 743-854.

To note about this clone: What it binds is unknown.

Using immunoSEQ multiplex PCR, the repertoire was profiled, and TCRdb retains in-frame clones only, with some absent. Of some 150,000 clones listed, approximately 91% are singletons. This specimen consisted of peripheral blood, obtained after recovery from COVID-19. The source of this sequence is an adult who had recovered from COVID-19.

The CDR3, as DNA: TGTGCCAGCAGCTTGGGGAGGCGTTACACTGAAGCTTTCTTT. Its protein product is CASSLGRRYTEAFF. The chain links TRBV5-6 to TRBJ1-1; D remains unclear. Germline V gene data show CDR1 as SGHDT and CDR2 as YYEEEE. The length of the CDR3 is 14 residues. Trimming removed 0 bases at V and 3 bases at J, with 9 bases between.